The TCR beta chain described here comes from a study of blood T cells in healthy people across ages. For the second PCR, which ran for about 7 to 12 cycles, a sample-barcoded 5' primer and a J-beta primer mix were used. TCRdb ran MiXCR on the 5' RACE reads and lists one entry per CDR3 protein. Of under 850,000 distinct CDR3 sequences in the sample, around 34% were seen once. The study's findings and limits: Researchers deemed the diversity estimates from one million T cells underestimates.

Many counts were recorded for this clonotype. Its antigen is not known. Trimming shortened V by 6 bases and J by 0 bases, and 10 bases separated the two germline ends. CDR3 size: 14 residues. This TCR came from a man younger than 30 in good health. The sample taken for sequencing was blood. V gene TRBV12-3 or TRBV12-4 combines with J gene TRBJ2-3, with D possibly TRBD2 on 5 matching bases. CDR3 coding DNA: TGTGCCAGCAGGGACTTTACTAGCACAGATACGCAGTATTTT. It specifies CASRDFTSTDTQYF.